This entry is about one T cell receptor (beta chain). Germline CDR1 reads LNHDA; CDR2 reads SQIVND (reference sequence). The CDR3 extends over 14 amino acids. V gave up 3 bases and J gave up 1 base, with 9 bases separating them. The sample is drawn from a study of OX40 agonist ivuxolimab in advanced cancers. The data were produced by immunoSEQ multiplex PCR, yet TCRdb's version contains in-frame clones alone and is incomplete. The sample has 20,000 or so clones, roughly 88% seen once. The source of this sequence is an adult with an advanced solid tumor such as melanoma, head and neck, liver or kidney cancer. The genes are TRBV19 and TRBJ1-1; maybe TRBD1 (5 bases). Sample: CD4+ or CD8+ T cells sorted from blood, taken in a trial of the OX40 agonist ivuxolimab. This chain's CDR3 is CASSIRGTNTEAFF. The CDR3, as DNA: TGTGCCAGTAGTATTCGGGGGACGAACACTGAAGCTTTCTTT.